The text below deals with one TCR beta chain. The record originates from a study of blood T cell repertoires in COVID-19. V gave up 2 bases and J gave up 8 bases, with 13 bases separating them. CDR1 and CDR2 from the germline V gene are GTSNPN and SVGIG (reference sequence). CDR3 length: 13 residues. Some clones are missing from TCRdb's copy, which holds only in-frame ones; the method was immunoSEQ multiplex PCR. Of about 210,000 clones in the sample, roughly 88% are singletons; the top ten hold about 8.9%. The rearrangement uses TRBV30 and TRBJ2-1, with a weak D call TRBD2 (5 bases). This receptor was taken from a man between 45 and 60 years old with active or convalescent COVID-19. The material sequenced was peripheral blood. The CDR3 DNA reads as TGTGCCTGGAGTTTGGAGGCGAATGATGAGCAGTTCTTC. Its protein is CAWSLEANDEQFF.